Included here is one T cell receptor (beta chain) sequence, with context. Its matching antigen is unknown. These data are taken from a study of post-analysis software for immune sequencing data. Tagging with unique molecular identifiers was a feature of the TCR beta cDNA libraries. TCRdb reanalysed the PCR reads using MiXCR and keeps one entry per CDR3 protein. The table includes hundreds of thousands of distinct CDR3 sequences, 30% to 45% detected once. Findings and limits, study-wide: Patients carried 4 or 5 TRBV segments more frequently than controls did, and TRBV5-6, TRBV5-1 and TRBV20-1 were among them.

Losses at the gene ends were 2 bases for V and 7 bases for J; bases not matched to a gene: 4. This CDR3 has 14 amino acids. Germline CDR1 and CDR2: SGHRS and YFSETQ. The rearrangement joins TRBV5-1 to TRBJ1-4, with 8 bases lining up with TRBD1. Material for sequencing was blood. This TCR came from a girl aged 10-17 years with multiple sclerosis. The CDR3 here is CASSLSTGVEKLFF. The CDR3 DNA reads TGCGCCAGCAGCTTATCGACAGGGGTTGAAAAACTGTTTTTT.